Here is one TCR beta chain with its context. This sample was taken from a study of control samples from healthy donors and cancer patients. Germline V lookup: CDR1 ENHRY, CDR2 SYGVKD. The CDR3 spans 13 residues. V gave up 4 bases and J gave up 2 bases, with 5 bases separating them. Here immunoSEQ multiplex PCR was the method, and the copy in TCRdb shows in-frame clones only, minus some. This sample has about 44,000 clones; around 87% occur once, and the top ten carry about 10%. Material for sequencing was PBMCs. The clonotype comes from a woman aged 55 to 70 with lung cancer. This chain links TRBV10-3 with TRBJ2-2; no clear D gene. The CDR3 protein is CAISGVNTGELFF. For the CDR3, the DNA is TGTGCCATCAGTGGGGTTAACACCGGGGAGCTGTTTTTT.